What follows is one T cell receptor beta chain and its context. Its antigen is not identified. With molecular barcodes, quantitative 5'-RACE was used to make the TCR beta libraries. TCRdb used MiXCR to reprocess the 5' RACE reads, holding one entry per CDR3 protein. The sample has hundreds of thousands of distinct CDR3 sequences, under 12% seen once; the top ten hold about a fifth. The V gene's germline CDR1 is LGHDT and CDR2 YNNKEL (reference sequence). There are 17 residues in the CDR3. V lost 0 bases, J lost 1 base, and 3 bases stayed unmatched. These data are taken from a study of CD8 T cells in ankylosing spondylitis. Study outcomes and limitations: Disease-linked clones were reportedly significantly enriched in matched ankylosing spondylitis synovial fluid. Peripheral blood samples showed relatively rare disease-linked clones, and these clones were CD8+.

V usage is TRBV3-1 and J usage is TRBJ2-4, with TRBD1 matching over 10 bases. This sequence originates from a male donor with ankylosing spondylitis or in good health (not recorded which). Material for sequencing was blood, either unsorted or a sorted T cell fraction (not recorded which). DNA for the CDR3: TGTGCCAGCAGCCAAGAAGGACAGGGGGGTGCCAAAAACATTCAGTACTTC. The encoded protein is CASSQEGQGGAKNIQYF.